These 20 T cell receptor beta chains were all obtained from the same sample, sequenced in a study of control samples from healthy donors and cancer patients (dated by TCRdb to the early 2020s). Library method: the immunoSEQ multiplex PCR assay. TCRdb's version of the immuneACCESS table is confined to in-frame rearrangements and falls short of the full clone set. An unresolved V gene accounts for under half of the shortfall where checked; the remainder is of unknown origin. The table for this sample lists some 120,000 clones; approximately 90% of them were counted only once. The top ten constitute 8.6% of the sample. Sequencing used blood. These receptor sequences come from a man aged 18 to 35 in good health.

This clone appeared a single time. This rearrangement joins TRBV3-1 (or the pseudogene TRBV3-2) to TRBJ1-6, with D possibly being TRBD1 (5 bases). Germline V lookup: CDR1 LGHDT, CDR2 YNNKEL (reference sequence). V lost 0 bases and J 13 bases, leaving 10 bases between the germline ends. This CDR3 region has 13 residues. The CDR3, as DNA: TGTGCCAGCAGCCAAGAGAACAGGCAGCCCCTCCACTTT. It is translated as CASSQENRQPLHF.

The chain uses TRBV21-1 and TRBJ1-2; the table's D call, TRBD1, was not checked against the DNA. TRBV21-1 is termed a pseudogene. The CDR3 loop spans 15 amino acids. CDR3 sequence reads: CASSDPGRGGHGYTF. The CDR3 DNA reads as TGTGCCAGCAGCGACCCGGGCCGAGGGGGCCATGGCTACACCTTC.

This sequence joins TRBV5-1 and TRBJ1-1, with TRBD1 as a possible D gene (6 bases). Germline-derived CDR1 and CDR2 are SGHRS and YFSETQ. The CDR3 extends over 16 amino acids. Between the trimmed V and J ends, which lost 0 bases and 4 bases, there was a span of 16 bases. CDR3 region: CASSLVLGGSGTEAFF. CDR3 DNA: TGCGCCAGCAGCTTGGTGTTGGGGGGCTCTGGCACTGAAGCTTTCTTT.

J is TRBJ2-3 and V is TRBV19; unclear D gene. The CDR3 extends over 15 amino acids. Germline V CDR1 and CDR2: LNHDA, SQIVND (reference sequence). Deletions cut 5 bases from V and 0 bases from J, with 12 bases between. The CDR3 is CASSFGQPSTDTQYF. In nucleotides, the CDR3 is TGTGCCAGTAGTTTTGGCCAGCCGAGCACAGATACGCAGTATTTT.

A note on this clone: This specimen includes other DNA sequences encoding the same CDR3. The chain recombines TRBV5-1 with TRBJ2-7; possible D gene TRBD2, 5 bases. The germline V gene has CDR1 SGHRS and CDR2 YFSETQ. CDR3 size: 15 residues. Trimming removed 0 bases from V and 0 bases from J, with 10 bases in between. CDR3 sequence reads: CASSLDVGSSYEQYF. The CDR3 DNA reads TGCGCCAGCAGCTTGGATGTGGGGAGCTCCTACGAGCAGTACTTC.

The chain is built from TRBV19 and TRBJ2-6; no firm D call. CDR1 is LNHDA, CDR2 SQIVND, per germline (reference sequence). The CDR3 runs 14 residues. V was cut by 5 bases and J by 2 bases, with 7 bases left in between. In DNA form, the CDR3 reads TGTGCCAGTAGTGACGCTCCTGGGGCCAACGTCCTGACTTTC. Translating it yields CASSDAPGANVLTF.

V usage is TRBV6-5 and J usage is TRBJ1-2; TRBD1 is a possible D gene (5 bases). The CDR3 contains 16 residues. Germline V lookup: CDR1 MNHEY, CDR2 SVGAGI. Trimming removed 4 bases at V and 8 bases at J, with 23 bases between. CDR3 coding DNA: TGTGCCAGCAGTTCCACCGGGACCAGATCCCAGGGCGGCTACACCTTC. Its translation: CASSSTGTRSQGGYTF.

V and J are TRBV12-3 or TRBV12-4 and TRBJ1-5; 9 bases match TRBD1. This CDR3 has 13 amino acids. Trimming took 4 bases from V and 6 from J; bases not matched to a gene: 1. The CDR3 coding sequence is TGTGCCAGCAGTTCGACAGGGGGTCAGCCCCAGCATTTT. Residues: CASSSTGGQPQHF.

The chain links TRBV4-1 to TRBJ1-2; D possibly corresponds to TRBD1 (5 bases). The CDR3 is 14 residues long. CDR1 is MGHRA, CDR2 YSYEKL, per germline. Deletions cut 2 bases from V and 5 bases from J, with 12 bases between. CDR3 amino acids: CASSQPGRLYGYTF. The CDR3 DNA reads TGCGCCAGCAGCCAACCGGGACGGCTGTATGGCTACACCTTC.

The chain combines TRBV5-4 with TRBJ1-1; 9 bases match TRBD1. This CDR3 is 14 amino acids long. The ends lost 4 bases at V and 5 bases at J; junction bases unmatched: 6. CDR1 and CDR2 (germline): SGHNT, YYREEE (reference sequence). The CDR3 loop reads CASSAGQGGTEAFF. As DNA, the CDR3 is TGTGCCAGCAGCGCGGGACAGGGTGGGACTGAAGCTTTCTTT. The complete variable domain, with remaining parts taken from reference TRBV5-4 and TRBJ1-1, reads ETGVTQSPTHLIKTRGQQVTLRCSSQSGHNTVSWYQQALGQGPQFIFQYYREEENGRGNFPPRFSGLQFPNYSSELNVNALELDDSALYLCASSAGQGGTEAFFGQGTRLTVV.

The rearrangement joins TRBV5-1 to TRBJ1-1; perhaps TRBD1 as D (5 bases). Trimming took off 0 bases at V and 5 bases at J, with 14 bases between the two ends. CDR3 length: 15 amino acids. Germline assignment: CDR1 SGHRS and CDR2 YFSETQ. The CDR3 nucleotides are TGCGCCAGCAGCTTGGCCCTGGGGGGTGGAACTGAAGCTTTCTTT. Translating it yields CASSLALGGGTEAFF. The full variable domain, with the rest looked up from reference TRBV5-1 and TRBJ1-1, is KAGVTQTPRYLIKTRGQQVTLSCSPISGHRSVSWYQQTPGQGLQFLFEYFSETQRNKGNFPGRFSGRQFSNSRSEMNVSTLELGDSALYLCASSLALGGGTEAFFGQGTRLTVV.

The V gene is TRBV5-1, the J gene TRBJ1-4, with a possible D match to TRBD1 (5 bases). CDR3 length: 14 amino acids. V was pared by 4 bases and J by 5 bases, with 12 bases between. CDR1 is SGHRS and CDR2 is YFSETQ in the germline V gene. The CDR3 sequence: CASSPDTTNEKLFF. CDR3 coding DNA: TGCGCCAGCAGCCCGGACACGACCAATGAAAAACTGTTTTTT.

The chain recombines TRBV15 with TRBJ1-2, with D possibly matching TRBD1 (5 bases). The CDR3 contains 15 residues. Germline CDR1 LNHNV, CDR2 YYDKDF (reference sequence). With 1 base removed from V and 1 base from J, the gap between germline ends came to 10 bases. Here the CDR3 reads CATSRGRGSNYGYTF. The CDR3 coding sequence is TGTGCCACCAGCAGAGGTCGGGGCAGTAACTATGGCTACACCTTC.

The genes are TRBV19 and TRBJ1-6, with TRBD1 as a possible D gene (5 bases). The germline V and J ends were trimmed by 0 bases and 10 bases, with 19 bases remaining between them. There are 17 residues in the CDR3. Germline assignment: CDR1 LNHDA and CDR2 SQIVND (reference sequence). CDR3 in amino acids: CASSIDPPARRGSPLHF. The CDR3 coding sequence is TGTGCCAGTAGTATAGACCCCCCAGCCCGGAGGGGCTCACCCCTCCACTTT.

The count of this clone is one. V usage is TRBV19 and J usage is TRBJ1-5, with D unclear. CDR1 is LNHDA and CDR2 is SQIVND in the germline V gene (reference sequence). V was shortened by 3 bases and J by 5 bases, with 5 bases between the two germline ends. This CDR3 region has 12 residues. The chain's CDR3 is CASSMPYQPQHF. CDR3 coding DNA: TGTGCCAGTAGTATGCCCTATCAGCCCCAGCATTTT.

The CDR3 spells CSVDVFSNTEAFF. The CDR3 DNA sequence: TGCAGCGTTGACGTTTTTTCTAACACTGAAGCTTTCTTT. The chain has TRBV29-1 and TRBJ1-1; D is unresolved. Germline V gene lookup returns CDR1 SQVTM and CDR2 ANQGSEA. The CDR3 loop spans 13 amino acids. Trimming stripped 3 bases from V and 2 bases from J, with 10 bases between.

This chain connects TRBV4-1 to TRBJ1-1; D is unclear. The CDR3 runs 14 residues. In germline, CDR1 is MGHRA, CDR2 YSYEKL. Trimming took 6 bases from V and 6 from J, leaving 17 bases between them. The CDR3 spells CASSLPRRTAEAFF. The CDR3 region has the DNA TGCGCCAGCAGTCTCCCCAGAAGGACCGCTGAAGCTTTCTTT.

The CDR3 sequence: CASSLVGGGSETQYF. The CDR3, as DNA: TGTGCCAGCAGCTTAGTGGGCGGGGGGTCAGAGACCCAGTACTTC. J is TRBJ2-5 and V is TRBV5-6, with TRBD2 matching 8 bases. Losses at the gene ends were 2 bases for V and 4 bases for J; bases not matched to a gene: 7. CDR1 and CDR2 (germline): SGHDT, YYEEEE. This CDR3 is built from 15 residues.

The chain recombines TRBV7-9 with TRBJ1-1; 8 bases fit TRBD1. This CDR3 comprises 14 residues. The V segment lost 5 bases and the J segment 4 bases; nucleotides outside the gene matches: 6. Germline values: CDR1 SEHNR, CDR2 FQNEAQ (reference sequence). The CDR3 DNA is TGTGCCAGCAGCGTCGGACAGGGAGGCACTGAAGCTTTCTTT. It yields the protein CASSVGQGGTEAFF.

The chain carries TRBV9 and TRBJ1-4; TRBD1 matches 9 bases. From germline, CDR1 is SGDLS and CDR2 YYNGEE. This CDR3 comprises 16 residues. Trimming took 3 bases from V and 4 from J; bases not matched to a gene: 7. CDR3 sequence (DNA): TGTGCCAGCAGCGCGGGACAGGGAGTGAGTAATGAAAAACTGTTTTTT. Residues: CASSAGQGVSNEKLFF.